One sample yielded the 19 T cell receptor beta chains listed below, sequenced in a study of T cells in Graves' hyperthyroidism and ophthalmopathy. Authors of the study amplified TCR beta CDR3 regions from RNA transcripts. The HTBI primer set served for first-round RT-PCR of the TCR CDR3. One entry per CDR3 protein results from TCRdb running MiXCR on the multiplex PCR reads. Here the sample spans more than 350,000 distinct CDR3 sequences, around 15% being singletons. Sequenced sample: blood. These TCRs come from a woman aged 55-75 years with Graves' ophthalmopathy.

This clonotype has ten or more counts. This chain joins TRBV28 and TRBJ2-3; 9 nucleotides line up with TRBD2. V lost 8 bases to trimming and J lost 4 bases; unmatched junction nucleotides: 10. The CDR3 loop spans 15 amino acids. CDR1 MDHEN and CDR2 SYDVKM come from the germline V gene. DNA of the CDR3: TGTGCCAGCGCATGGGCGGGGGGGAGAGCAGATACGCAGTATTTT. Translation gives CASAWAGGRADTQYF. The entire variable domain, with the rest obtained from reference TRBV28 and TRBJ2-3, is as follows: DVKVTQSSRYLVKRTGEKVFLECVQDMDHENMFWYRQDPGLGLRLIYFSYDVKMKEKGDIPEGYSVSREKKERFSLILESASTNQTSMYLCASAWAGGRADTQYFGPGTRLTVL.

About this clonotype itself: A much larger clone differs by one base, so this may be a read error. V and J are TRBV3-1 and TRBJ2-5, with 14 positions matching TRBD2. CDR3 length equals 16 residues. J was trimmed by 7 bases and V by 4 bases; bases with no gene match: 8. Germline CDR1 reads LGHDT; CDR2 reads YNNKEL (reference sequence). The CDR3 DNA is TGTGCCAGCAGCCGCGCGGGACTAGCGGGAGAGGGGACCCAGTACTTC. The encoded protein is CASSRAGLAGEGTQYF.

The chain's CDR3 is CSALTRLDTQYF. CDR3 DNA: TGCAGTGCTTTGACTCGTTTGGATACGCAGTATTTT. The chain links TRBV20-1 to TRBJ2-3; no clear D gene. The CDR3 spans 12 residues. Germline CDR1 reads DFQATT; CDR2 reads SNEGSKA (reference sequence). Trimming removed 5 bases from V and 6 bases from J, with 12 bases in between.

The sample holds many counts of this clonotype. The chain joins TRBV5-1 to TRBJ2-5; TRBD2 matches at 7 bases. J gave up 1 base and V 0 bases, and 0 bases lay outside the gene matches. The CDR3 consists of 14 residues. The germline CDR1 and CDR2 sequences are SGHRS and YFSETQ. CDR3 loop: CASSLGTSQETQYF. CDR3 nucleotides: TGCGCCAGCAGCTTGGGGACTAGCCAAGAGACCCAGTACTTC.

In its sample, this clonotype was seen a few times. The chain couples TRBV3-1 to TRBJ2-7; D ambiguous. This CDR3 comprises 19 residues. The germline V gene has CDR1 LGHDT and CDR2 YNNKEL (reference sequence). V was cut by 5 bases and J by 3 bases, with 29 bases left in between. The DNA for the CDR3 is TGTGCCAGCAGCAAAGGGTCAAACGGGCCCCTAGGCCCACTCTACGAGCAGTACTTC. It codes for CASSKGSNGPLGPLYEQYF.

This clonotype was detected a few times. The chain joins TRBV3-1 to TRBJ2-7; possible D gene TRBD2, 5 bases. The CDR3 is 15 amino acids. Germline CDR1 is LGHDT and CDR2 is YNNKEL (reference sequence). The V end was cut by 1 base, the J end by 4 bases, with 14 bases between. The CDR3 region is CASSQAPGPGYEQYF. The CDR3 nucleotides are TGTGCCAGCAGCCAAGCGCCAGGACCGGGGTACGAGCAGTACTTC.

The CDR3 region has the DNA TGTGCCAGCAGCTTAAGGACTGCGCGTTCTAACAATGAGCAGTTCTTC. It codes for CASSLRTARSNNEQFF. The chain carries TRBV7-6 and TRBJ2-1; D may be TRBD2 (5 bases). CDR1 is SGHVS, CDR2 FNYEAQ, per germline. The CDR3 runs 16 residues. V was trimmed by 2 bases and J by 5 bases, leaving 16 bases between them. The whole variable domain, remainder taken from reference TRBV7-6 and TRBJ2-1, is GAGVSQSPRYKVTKRGQDVALRCDPISGHVSLYWYRQALGQGPEFLTYFNYEAQQDKSGLPNDRFSAERPEGSISTLTIQRTEQRDSAMYRCASSLRTARSNNEQFFGPGTRLTVL.

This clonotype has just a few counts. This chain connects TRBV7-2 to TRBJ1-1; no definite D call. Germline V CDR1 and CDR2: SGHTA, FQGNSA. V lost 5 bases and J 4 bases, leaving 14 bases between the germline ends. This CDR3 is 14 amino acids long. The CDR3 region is CASSRSLAPTEAFF. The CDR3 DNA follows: TGTGCCAGCAGCCGAAGTCTAGCCCCCACTGAAGCTTTCTTT.

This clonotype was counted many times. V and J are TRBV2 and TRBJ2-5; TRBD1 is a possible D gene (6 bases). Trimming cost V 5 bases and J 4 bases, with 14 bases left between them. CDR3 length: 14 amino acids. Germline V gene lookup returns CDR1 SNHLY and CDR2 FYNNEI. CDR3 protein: CASSPEGVRETQYF. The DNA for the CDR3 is TGTGCCAGCAGTCCCGAGGGGGTTCGAGAGACCCAGTACTTC.

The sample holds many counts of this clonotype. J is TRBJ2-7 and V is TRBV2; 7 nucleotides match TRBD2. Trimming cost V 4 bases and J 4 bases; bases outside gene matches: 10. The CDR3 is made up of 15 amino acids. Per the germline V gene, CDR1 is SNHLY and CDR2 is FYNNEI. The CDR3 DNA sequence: TGTGCCAGCAGTGCGACCCTAGCGGACTATTACGAGCAGTACTTC. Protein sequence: CASSATLADYYEQYF. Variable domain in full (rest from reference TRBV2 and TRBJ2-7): EPEVTQTPSHQVTQMGQEVILRCVPISNHLYFYWYRQILGQKVEFLVSFYNNEISEKSEIFDDQFSVERPDGSNFTLKIRSTKLEDSAMYFCASSATLADYYEQYFGPGTRLTVT.

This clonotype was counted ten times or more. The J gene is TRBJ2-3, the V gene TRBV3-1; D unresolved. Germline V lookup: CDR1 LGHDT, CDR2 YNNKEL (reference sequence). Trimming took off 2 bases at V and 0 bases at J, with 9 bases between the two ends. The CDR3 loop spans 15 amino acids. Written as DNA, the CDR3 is TGTGCCAGCAGCCAACGACTGCCTAGCACAGATACGCAGTATTTT. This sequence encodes CASSQRLPSTDTQYF.

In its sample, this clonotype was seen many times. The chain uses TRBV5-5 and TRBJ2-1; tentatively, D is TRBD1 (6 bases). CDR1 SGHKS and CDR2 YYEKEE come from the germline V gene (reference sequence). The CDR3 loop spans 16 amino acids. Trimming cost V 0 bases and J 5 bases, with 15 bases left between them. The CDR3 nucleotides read TGTGCCAGCAGCTTGGGAGGGGACACGTTCCACAATGAGCAGTTCTTC. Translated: CASSLGGDTFHNEQFF.

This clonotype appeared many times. The CDR3 reads CASSLTGMDTQYF. CDR3 bases: TGTGCCAGCAGTTTAACAGGGATGGATACGCAGTATTTT. The chain links TRBV12-3 or TRBV12-4 to TRBJ2-3; a possible D gene is TRBD1 (6 bases). The CDR3 has 13 amino acids. V was clipped by 2 bases and J by 6 bases, with 9 bases between them.

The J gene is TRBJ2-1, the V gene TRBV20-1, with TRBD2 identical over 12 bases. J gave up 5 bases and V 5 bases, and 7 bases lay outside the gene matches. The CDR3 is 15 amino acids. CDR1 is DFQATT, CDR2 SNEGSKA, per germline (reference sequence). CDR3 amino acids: CSAPTTSGSDNEQFF. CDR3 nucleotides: TGCAGTGCTCCGACGACTAGCGGGAGTGACAATGAGCAGTTCTTC.

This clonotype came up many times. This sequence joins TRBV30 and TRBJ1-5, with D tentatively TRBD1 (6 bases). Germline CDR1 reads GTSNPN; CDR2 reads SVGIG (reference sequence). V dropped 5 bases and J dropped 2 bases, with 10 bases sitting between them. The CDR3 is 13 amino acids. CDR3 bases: TGTGCCTGGGAGTCAGGGGGCAATCAGCCCCAGCATTTT. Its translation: CAWESGGNQPQHF.

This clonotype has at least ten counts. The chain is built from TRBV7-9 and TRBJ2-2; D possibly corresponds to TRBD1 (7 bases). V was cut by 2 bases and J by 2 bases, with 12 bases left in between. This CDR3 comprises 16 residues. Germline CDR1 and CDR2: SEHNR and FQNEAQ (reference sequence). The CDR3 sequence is CASSLFRGANTGELFF. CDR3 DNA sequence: TGTGCCAGCAGCTTATTCAGGGGGGCCAACACCGGGGAGCTGTTTTTT.

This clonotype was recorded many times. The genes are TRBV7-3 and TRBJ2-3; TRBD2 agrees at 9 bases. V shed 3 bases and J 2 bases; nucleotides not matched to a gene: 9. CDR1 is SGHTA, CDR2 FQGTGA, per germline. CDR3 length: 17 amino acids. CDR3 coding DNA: TGTGCCAGCAGCTTGGGAGCGGGAGGCGCCTACACAGATACGCAGTATTTT. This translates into CASSLGAGGAYTDTQYF.

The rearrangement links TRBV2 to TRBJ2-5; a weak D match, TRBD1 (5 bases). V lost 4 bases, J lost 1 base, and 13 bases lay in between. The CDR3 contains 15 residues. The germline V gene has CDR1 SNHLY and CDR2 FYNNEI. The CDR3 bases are TGTGCCAGCAGTGCCCCAGGGATGACCCAAGAGACCCAGTACTTC. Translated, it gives CASSAPGMTQETQYF. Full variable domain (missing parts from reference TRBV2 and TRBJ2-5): EPEVTQTPSHQVTQMGQEVILRCVPISNHLYFYWYRQILGQKVEFLVSFYNNEISEKSEIFDDQFSVERPDGSNFTLKIRSTKLEDSAMYFCASSAPGMTQETQYFGPGTRLLVL.

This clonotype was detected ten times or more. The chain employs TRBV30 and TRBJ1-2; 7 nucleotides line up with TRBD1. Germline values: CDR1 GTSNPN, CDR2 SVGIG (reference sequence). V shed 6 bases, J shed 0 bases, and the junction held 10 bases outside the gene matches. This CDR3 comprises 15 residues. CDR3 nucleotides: TGTGCCTGCCCAACGGGAGGGGGCGCTAACTATGGCTACACCTTC. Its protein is CACPTGGGANYGYTF.